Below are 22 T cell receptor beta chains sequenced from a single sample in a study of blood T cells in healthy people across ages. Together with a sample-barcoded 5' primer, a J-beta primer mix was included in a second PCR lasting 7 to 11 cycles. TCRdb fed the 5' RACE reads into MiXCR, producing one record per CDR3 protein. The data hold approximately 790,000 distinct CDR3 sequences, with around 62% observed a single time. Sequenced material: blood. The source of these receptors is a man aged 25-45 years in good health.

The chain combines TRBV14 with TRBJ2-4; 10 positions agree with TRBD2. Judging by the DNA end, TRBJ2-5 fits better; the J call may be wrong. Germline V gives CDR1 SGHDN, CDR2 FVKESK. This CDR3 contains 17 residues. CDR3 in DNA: TGTGCCAGCAGCCAACCGTATGGGAGCGGGGGGGCAGAGACCCAGTACTTC. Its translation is CASSQPYGSGGAETQYF.

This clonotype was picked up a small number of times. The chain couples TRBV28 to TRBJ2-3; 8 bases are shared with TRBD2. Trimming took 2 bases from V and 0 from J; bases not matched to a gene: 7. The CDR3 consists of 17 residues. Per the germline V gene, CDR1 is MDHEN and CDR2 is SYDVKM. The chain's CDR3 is CASSLMSGGPSTDTQYF. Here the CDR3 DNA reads TGTGCCAGCAGTTTAATGTCGGGGGGGCCTAGCACAGATACGCAGTATTTT.

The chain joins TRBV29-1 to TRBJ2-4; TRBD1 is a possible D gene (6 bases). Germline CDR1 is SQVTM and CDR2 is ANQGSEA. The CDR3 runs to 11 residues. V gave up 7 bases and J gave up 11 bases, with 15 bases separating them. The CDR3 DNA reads TGCAGCGCGACAAGGGGGACCTTTCAGTACTTC. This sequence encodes CSATRGTFQYF.

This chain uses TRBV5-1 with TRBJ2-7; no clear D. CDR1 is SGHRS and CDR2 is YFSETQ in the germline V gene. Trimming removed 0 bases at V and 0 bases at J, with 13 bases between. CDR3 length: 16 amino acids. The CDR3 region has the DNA TGCGCCAGCAGCTTGGAAGGTACACTTTACTCCTACGAGCAGTACTTC. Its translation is CASSLEGTLYSYEQYF.

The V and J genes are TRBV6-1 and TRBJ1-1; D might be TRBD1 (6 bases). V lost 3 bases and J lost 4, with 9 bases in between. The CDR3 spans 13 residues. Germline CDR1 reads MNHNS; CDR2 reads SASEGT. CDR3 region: CASSELGGTEAFF. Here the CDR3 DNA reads TGTGCCAGCAGTGAGTTAGGGGGCACTGAAGCTTTCTTT.

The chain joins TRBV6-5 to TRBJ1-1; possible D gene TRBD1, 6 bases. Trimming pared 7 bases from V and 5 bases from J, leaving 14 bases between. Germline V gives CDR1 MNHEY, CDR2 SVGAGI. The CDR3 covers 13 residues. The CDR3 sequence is CASMLQGGTEAFF. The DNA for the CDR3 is TGTGCCAGCATGTTACAGGGTGGGACTGAAGCTTTCTTT.

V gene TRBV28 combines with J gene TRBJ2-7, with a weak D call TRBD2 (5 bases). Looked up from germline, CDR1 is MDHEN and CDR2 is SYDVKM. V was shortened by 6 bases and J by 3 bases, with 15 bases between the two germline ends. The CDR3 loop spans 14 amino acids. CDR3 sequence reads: CASRRREGNYEQYF. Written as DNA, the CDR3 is TGTGCCAGCAGGAGACGGGAAGGGAACTACGAGCAGTACTTC. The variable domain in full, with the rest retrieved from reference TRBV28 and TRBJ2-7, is DVKVTQSSRYLVKRTGEKVFLECVQDMDHENMFWYRQDPGLGLRLIYFSYDVKMKEKGDIPEGYSVSREKKERFSLILESASTNQTSMYLCASRRREGNYEQYFGPGTRLTVT.

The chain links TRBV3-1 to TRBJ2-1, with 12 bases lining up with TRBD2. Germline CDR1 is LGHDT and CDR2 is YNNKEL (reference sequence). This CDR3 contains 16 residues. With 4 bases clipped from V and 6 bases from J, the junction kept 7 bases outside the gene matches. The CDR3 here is CASSPHPSGGANEQFF. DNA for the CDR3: TGTGCCAGCAGCCCACACCCTAGCGGGGGGGCCAATGAGCAGTTCTTC.

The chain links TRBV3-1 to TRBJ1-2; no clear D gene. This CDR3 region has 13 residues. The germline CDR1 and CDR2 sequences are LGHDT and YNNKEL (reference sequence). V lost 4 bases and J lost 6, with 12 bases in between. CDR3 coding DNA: TGTGCCAGCAGCCTCCAGAGAGGTAATGGCTACACCTTC. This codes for CASSLQRGNGYTF.

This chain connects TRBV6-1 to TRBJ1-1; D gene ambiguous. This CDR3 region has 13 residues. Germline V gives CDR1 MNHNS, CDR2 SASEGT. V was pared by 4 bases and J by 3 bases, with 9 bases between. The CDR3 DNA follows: TGTGCCAGCAGTGTCACCAGATACACTGAAGCTTTCTTT. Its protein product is CASSVTRYTEAFF.

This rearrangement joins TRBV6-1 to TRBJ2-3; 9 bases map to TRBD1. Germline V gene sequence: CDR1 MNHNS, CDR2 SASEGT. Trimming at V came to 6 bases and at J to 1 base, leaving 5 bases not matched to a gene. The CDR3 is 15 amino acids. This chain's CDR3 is CASRRTGVGTDTQYF. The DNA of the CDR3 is TGTGCCAGCAGACGGACAGGGGTGGGCACAGATACGCAGTATTTT.

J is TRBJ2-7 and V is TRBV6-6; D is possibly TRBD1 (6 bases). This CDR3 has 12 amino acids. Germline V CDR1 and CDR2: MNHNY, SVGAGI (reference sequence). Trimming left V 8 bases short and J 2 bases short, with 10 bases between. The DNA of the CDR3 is TGTGCCAGCGCGGACAGACCCTACGAGCAGTACTTC. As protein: CASADRPYEQYF.

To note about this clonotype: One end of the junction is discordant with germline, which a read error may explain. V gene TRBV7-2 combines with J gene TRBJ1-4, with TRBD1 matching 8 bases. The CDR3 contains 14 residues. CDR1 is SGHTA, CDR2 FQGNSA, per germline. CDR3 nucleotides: TGTGCCGGCAGTCCGGACAGGGTTAATGAAAAACTGTTTTTT. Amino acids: CAGSPDRVNEKLFF. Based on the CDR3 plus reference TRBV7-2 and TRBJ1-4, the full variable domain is GAGVSQSPSNKVTEKGKDVELRCDPISGHTALYWYRQSLGQGLEFLIYFQGNSAPDKSGLPSDRFSAERTGGSVSTLTIQRTQQEDSAVYLCAGSPDRVNEKLFFGSGTQLSVL.

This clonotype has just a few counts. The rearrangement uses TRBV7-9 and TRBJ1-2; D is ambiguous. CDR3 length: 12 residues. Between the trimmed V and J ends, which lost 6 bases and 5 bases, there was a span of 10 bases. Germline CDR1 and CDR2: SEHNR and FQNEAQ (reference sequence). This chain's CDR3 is CASSPTAYGYTF. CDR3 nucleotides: TGTGCCAGCAGTCCTACAGCGTATGGCTACACCTTC.

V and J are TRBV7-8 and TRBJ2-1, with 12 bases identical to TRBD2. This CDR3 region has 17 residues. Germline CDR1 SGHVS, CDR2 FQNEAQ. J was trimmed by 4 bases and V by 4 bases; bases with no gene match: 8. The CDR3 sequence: CASSSSTSGGDYNEQFF. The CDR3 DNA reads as TGTGCCAGCAGCTCCTCGACTAGCGGGGGCGATTACAATGAGCAGTTCTTC.

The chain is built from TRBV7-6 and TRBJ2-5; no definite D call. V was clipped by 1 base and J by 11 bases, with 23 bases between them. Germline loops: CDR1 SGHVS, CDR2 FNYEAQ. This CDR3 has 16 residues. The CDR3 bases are TGTGCCAGCAGCTTAGGCTTGGCGACTGGGAACAATGAGCAGTACTTC. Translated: CASSLGLATGNNEQYF.

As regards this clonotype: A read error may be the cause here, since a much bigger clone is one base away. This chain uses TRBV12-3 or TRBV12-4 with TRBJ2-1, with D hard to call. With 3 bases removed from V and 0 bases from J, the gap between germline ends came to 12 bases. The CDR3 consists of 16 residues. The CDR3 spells CASSLRPRGSYNEQFF. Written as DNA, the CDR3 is TGTGCCAGCAGTTTGCGTCCCCGAGGCTCCTACAATGAGCAGTTCTTC.

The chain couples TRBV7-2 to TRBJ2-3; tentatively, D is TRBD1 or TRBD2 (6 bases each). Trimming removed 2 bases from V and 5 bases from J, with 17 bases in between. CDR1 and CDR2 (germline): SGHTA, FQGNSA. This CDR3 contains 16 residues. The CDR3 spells CASSLTRGRGVDTQYF. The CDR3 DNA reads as TGTGCCAGCAGCTTAACGCGGGGCAGGGGTGTAGATACGCAGTATTTT. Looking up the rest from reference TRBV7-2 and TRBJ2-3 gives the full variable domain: GAGVSQSPSNKVTEKGKDVELRCDPISGHTALYWYRQSLGQGLEFLIYFQGNSAPDKSGLPSDRFSAERTGGSVSTLTIQRTQQEDSAVYLCASSLTRGRGVDTQYFGPGTRLTVL.

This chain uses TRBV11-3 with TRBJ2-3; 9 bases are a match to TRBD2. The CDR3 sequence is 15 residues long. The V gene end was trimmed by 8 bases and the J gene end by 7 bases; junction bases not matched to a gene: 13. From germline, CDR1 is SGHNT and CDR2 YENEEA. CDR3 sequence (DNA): TGTGCCAGCTCTTCGACTAGCGGCTTGGGGAATACGCAGTATTTT. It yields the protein CASSSTSGLGNTQYF.

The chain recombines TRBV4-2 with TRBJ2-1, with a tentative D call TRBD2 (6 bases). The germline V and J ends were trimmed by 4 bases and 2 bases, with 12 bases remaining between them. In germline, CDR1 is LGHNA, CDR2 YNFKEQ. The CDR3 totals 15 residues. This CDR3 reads CASSPAGRPYNEQFF. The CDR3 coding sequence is TGTGCCAGCAGCCCCGCGGGGAGGCCCTACAATGAGCAGTTCTTC.

CDR3 sequence: CSASWQGDTQYF. The CDR3 DNA follows: TGCAGTGCTAGCTGGCAAGGGGATACGCAGTATTTT. The rearrangement joins TRBV20-1 to TRBJ2-3; D unclear. This CDR3 comprises 12 residues. The germline CDR1 and CDR2 sequences are DFQATT and SNEGSKA (reference sequence). Trimming took 3 bases from V and 6 from J, leaving 10 bases between them.

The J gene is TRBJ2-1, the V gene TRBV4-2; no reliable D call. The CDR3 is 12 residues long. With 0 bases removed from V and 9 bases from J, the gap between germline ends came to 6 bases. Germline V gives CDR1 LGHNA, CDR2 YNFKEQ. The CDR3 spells CASSQEQTEQFF. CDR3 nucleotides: TGTGCCAGCAGCCAAGAGCAGACTGAGCAGTTCTTC.